Listed below are T cell receptor beta chains from one sample, sequenced in a study of PD-L1 blockade in urothelial cancer. The protocol was immunoSEQ multiplex PCR, while the TCRdb copy is restricted to in-frame clones and leaves out a portion. The sample holds about 41,000 clones, roughly 84% seen once. This specimen was PBMCs, taken around atezolizumab (anti-PD-L1) treatment. The receptors derive from a man between 65 and 79 years old with urothelial cancer. CDR3s include the opening cysteine and the closing phenylalanine or tryptophan. Rows give clone size only sometimes, using once, few, many, or a class for an expanded clone.

TRBV11-3 | - | CASSYLAGGSYEQYF
TRBV5-1 | - | CASSLALGGAPYEQYF
TRBV29-1 | - | CSVELFGGTTEAFF
TRBV5-5 | - | CASSLVAGGRYNEQFF
TRBV25-1 | - | CASRGQLSSGNTIYF
TRBV15 | - | CATSRTSGRARLTDTQYF
TRBV7-2 | - | CASSLVGQGTETQYF
TRBV19 | - | CASNTARGTYGYTF
TRBV13 | - | CASSGGGYEQYF
TRBV19 | - | CASMARDREETQYF
TRBV11-2 | - | CASSLKEEQYF
TRBV5-4 | - | CASSVRDTVAGYTF
TRBV30 | - | CAWSHRGQEKLFF
TRBV5-5 | - | CASRPDYFRDYEQYF
TRBV27 | - | CASSLMGGIGNQPQHF
TRBV5-8 | - | CASTRQVLGGYTF
TRBV2 | once | CASLKGVGNTIYF
TRBV27 | - | CASSARTGYSNQPQHF
TRBV11-2 | - | CASSLDWAGGTTDTQYF
TRBV2 | - | CASRAGPPQPQHF
TRBV19 | - | CASTHPGGDEAFF
TRBV7-2 | - | CASSSNTGELFF
TRBV2 | - | CASSRQISYEQYF
TRBV7-9 | - | CASSFRGQSYEQYF
TRBV9 | - | CASSAGQANQPQHF
TRBV9 | - | CASSVERATDTQYF
TRBV27 | - | CASSREQGHLYEQYF
TRBV29-1 | - | CSTRLAGGAETQYF
TRBV30 | - | CAWSVQNGDTIYF
TRBV18 | - | CASGTGGNTEAFF
TRBV27 | - | CASSLAREETQYF
TRBV30 | - | CAWEPRQSVDIQYF
TRBV6-5 | once | CASSSWEDDYEQYF
TRBV4-2 | - | CASSQGDSYSGANVLTF